The 17 T cell receptor beta chains below all came from one sample that was sequenced in a study of patients and donors after allogeneic stem cell transplantation. MiXCR was run by TCRdb on the RT-PCR reads, yielding one entry per CDR3 protein. This sample has under 200,000 distinct CDR3 sequences; about 29% occur once, and the top ten carry 3.2%. Sequenced sample: blood, either unsorted or a sorted T cell fraction (not recorded which). The origin of the receptors is a human donor who was either an allogeneic HSCT recipient or a stem cell or donor lymphocyte infusion donor (not recorded which). It is not recorded whose cells these are; they may come from a transplant donor.

The rearrangement joins TRBV11-2 to TRBJ1-2, with D unresolved. The CDR3 length is 13 residues. CDR1 is SGHAT, CDR2 FQNNGV, per germline. V was pared by 1 base and J by 6 bases, with 9 bases between. In DNA, the CDR3 is TGTGCCAGCAGCTTAGTCCGTGCAAATGGCTACACCTTC. It encodes CASSLVRANGYTF.

CDR3 bases: TGTGCCAGCAGACTCGGGACACATACCTACAATGAGCAGTTCTTC. Its protein product is CASRLGTHTYNEQFF. The chain carries TRBV7-9 and TRBJ2-1, with a weak D call TRBD1 (6 bases). Trimming removed 6 bases at V and 2 bases at J, with 14 bases between. This CDR3 is built from 15 residues. Per germline, CDR1 SEHNR and CDR2 FQNEAQ (reference sequence).

In this sample, this clonotype turned up once. The rearrangement joins TRBV2 to TRBJ2-7; D may be TRBD2 (6 bases). The CDR3 extends over 12 amino acids. V dropped 3 bases and J dropped 6 bases, with 9 bases sitting between them. CDR1 is SNHLY and CDR2 is FYNNEI in the germline V gene. The CDR3 DNA is TGTGCCAGCAGTGATTCCGGGGGCGAGCAGTACTTC. This sequence encodes CASSDSGGEQYF.

This clonotype has only a few counts. V gene TRBV27 combines with J gene TRBJ1-1, with D perhaps matching TRBD1 (5 bases). Trimming removed 2 bases at V and 1 base at J, with 17 bases between. The germline V gene has CDR1 MNHEY and CDR2 SMNVEV (reference sequence). The CDR3 is 17 amino acids. The CDR3 region is CASSLSWYQGPNTEAFF. CDR3 DNA: TGTGCCAGCAGTTTAAGTTGGTATCAGGGCCCGAACACTGAAGCTTTCTTT.

This rearrangement joins TRBV6-5 to TRBJ1-4; TRBD1 might be the D (5 bases). Trimming stripped 5 bases from V and 5 bases from J, with 12 bases between. This CDR3 contains 14 residues. Looked up from germline, CDR1 is MNHEY and CDR2 is SVGAGI. DNA for the CDR3: TGTGCCAGCAGTCCCTTGGGGGTAAATGAAAAACTGTTTTTT. This sequence encodes CASSPLGVNEKLFF.

This clonotype was counted a single time. The rearrangement uses TRBV10-3 and TRBJ1-1; 7 bases match TRBD1. Germline V gives CDR1 ENHRY, CDR2 SYGVKD. The CDR3 runs 13 residues. The ends lost 10 bases at V and 0 bases at J; junction bases unmatched: 5. CDR3 in amino acids: CASTQGMNTEAFF. The CDR3 DNA follows: TGTGCCAGTACACAGGGGATGAACACTGAAGCTTTCTTT.

This chain connects TRBV7-9 to TRBJ2-5, with D perhaps matching TRBD1 (5 bases). V lost 6 bases and J lost 0, with 11 bases in between. Germline CDR1 SEHNR, CDR2 FQNEAQ (reference sequence). The CDR3 sequence is 14 residues long. In DNA, the CDR3 is TGTGCCAGCAGGGTAGGACACTACCAAGAGACCCAGTACTTC. It translates to CASRVGHYQETQYF.

This clonotype turned up a few times. J is TRBJ1-1 and V is TRBV2, with 7 bases lining up with TRBD1. The CDR3 is 14 amino acids. CDR1 and CDR2 (germline): SNHLY, FYNNEI. Trimming at V came to 7 bases and at J to 6 bases, leaving 11 bases not matched to a gene. CDR3 sequence reads: CASITETGRPEAFF. CDR3 in DNA: TGTGCCAGCATTACCGAGACAGGGCGGCCTGAAGCTTTCTTT. The entire variable domain, with the rest obtained from reference TRBV2 and TRBJ1-1, is as follows: EPEVTQTPSHQVTQMGQEVILRCVPISNHLYFYWYRQILGQKVEFLVSFYNNEISEKSEIFDDQFSVERPDGSNFTLKIRSTKLEDSAMYFCASITETGRPEAFFGQGTRLTVV.

This clonotype was seen only a few times. The genes are TRBV30 and TRBJ1-6, with D possibly being TRBD1 (6 bases). V was cut by 2 bases and J by 12 bases, with 11 bases left in between. Germline V gene data show CDR1 as GTSNPN and CDR2 as SVGIG (reference sequence). This CDR3 spans 12 amino acids. CDR3 in amino acids: CAWSSGGEPLHF. CDR3 coding DNA: TGTGCCTGGAGTTCTGGGGGCGAACCCCTCCACTTT. The variable domain in full, with the rest retrieved from reference TRBV30 and TRBJ1-6, is SQTIHQWPATLVQPVGSPLSLECTVEGTSNPNLYWYRQAAGRGLQLLFYSVGIGQISSEVPQNLSASRPQDRQFILSSKKLLLSDSGFYLCAWSSGGEPLHFGNGTRLTVT.

Remarks on this clonotype: An end of the junction does not agree with germline; a read error may underlie this. The chain couples TRBV3-1 to TRBJ1-5; D is undetermined. This CDR3 region has 16 residues. The germline V gene encodes CDR1 LGHDT and CDR2 YNNKEL (reference sequence). For the CDR3, the DNA is TGCGCCAGCAGCCAAGGTACGGGGTCCCGCAATCAGCCCCAGCATTTT. It yields the protein CASSQGTGSRNQPQHF.

This rearrangement joins TRBV9 to TRBJ2-5; 8 bases are shared with TRBD1. Germline CDR1 and CDR2: SGDLS and YYNGEE. Trimming took 0 bases from V and 4 from J; bases not matched to a gene: 8. The CDR3 runs 16 residues. The CDR3 region has the DNA TGTGCCAGCAGCGTAGAGAGGACAGGGTGGGGAGAGACCCAGTACTTC. Residues: CASSVERTGWGETQYF.

This clonotype was detected a few times. The chain couples TRBV15 to TRBJ2-7, with TRBD1 as a possible D gene (5 bases). V shed 1 base and J shed 5 bases, with 12 bases lying between them. This CDR3 is 14 amino acids long. Germline-derived CDR1 and CDR2 are LNHNV and YYDKDF (reference sequence). CDR3 nucleotides: TGTGCCACCAGCAGAGTGCTTCCAGGGCACGAGCAGTACTTC. Amino acids: CATSRVLPGHEQYF.

The V call is TRBV4-3, the J call TRBJ2-5, with a tentative D call TRBD1 (6 bases). The V gene's germline CDR1 is LGHNA and CDR2 YSLEER. Trimming cost V 1 base and J 1 base, with 13 bases left between them. CDR3 length equals 16 residues. CDR3 sequence: CASSQGRGGFQETQYF. The CDR3 DNA reads TGCGCCAGCAGCCAAGGTCGAGGGGGTTTCCAAGAGACCCAGTACTTC.

This clonotype has just one count. V and J are TRBV6-5 and TRBJ2-3, with D uncertain. V lost 4 bases and J 9 bases, leaving 14 bases between the germline ends. The CDR3 totals 13 residues. Per germline, CDR1 MNHEY and CDR2 SVGAGI. The DNA for the CDR3 is TGTGCCAGCAGTTCCCGACATGAGGCCACGCAGTATTTT. Translation: CASSSRHEATQYF.

Worth noting for this clonotype: One end of the junction varies from germline; a read error may be responsible. The rearrangement uses TRBV4-3 and TRBJ2-3; tentative D call: TRBD2 (7 bases). Per germline, CDR1 LGHNA and CDR2 YSLEER. The CDR3 is made up of 16 amino acids. The CDR3 DNA reads as TGCGCCAGCAGCCTAGGGGGGGCGGGAGAACACAGATACGCAGTATTT. It specifies CASSLGGAGEHRYAVF.

The chain combines TRBV27 with TRBJ2-7, with 10 nucleotides matching TRBD2. Trimming at V came to 1 base and at J to 5 bases, leaving 14 bases not matched to a gene. There are 18 residues in the CDR3. Germline CDR1 MNHEY, CDR2 SMNVEV (reference sequence). The CDR3 DNA sequence: TGTGCCAGCAGTTTATTAGCGGGAGGCAGTGGGAAGGGGAACGAGCAGTACTTC. It is translated as CASSLLAGGSGKGNEQYF.

This chain uses TRBV10-3 with TRBJ2-1, with 11 positions matching TRBD2. Germline CDR1 and CDR2: ENHRY and SYGVKD. With V trimmed by 3 bases and J by 10 bases, 2 bases remained unmatched. This CDR3 is 13 amino acids long. The CDR3 is CAISETSGGEQFF. The DNA of the CDR3 is TGTGCCATCAGTGAAACTAGCGGGGGAGAGCAGTTCTTC.